This passage covers 9 T cell receptor beta chains from one sample sequenced in a study of cytomegalovirus exposure and HLA in healthy donors. Use of 60 Vbeta and 13 Jbeta primers characterized the PCR. Clones were sequenced by immunoSEQ multiplex PCR, and TCRdb holds only the in-frame ones, with some missing. The sample gives roughly 220,000 clones, 60% to 80% of which show up once; 1.5% to 2% is in the top ten. Sequencing was done on a sample of PBMCs. The source of these receptors is a woman in her twenties or thirties in good health and CMV-seronegative.

The V and J genes are TRBV7-2 and TRBJ2-3; 13 bases fit TRBD2. Looked up from germline, CDR1 is SGHTA and CDR2 is FQGNSA. This CDR3 has 16 residues. V was pared by 3 bases and J by 2 bases, with 2 bases of the junction left unmatched. The CDR3 DNA follows: TGTGCCAGCAGCTTGGGACTAGCGGGACTCACAGATACGCAGTATTTT. Encoded protein: CASSLGLAGLTDTQYF.

V and J are TRBV10-2 and TRBJ1-2, with a possible D match to TRBD1 (5 bases). V lost 9 bases to trimming and J lost 4 bases, with 18 bases between them. Per the germline V gene, CDR1 is WSHSY and CDR2 is SAAADI. The CDR3 spans 14 residues. This CDR3 is CASSVSGLLYGYTF. The DNA of the CDR3 is TGCGCCAGTTCTGTGTCAGGGCTACTCTATGGCTACACCTTC.

The chain recombines TRBV4-1 with TRBJ2-7; TRBD2 matches at 11 bases. Germline V gives CDR1 MGHRA, CDR2 YSYEKL. This CDR3 is built from 16 residues. V was pared by 0 bases and J by 4 bases, with 5 bases of the junction left unmatched. The CDR3 sequence: CASSQEGGTSGYEQYF. CDR3 sequence (DNA): TGCGCCAGCAGCCAAGAAGGCGGGACTAGCGGATACGAGCAGTACTTC.

This clone was counted between two and nine times. At one of its ends the junction is not consistent with the germline gene, which may arise from a read error. This chain connects TRBV6-4 to TRBJ1-1, with unresolved D. The germline V gene has CDR1 MRHNA and CDR2 SNTAGT. There are 13 residues in the CDR3. The CDR3 sequence is CDSSDSYSTEDFF. The CDR3 DNA reads TGTGACAGCAGTGACTCTTACAGCACTGAAGATTTCTTT.

This clone turned up a few times. The chain couples TRBV7-9 to TRBJ2-2; D call uncertain. Looked up from germline, CDR1 is SEHNR and CDR2 is FQNEAQ (reference sequence). Trimming stripped 5 bases from V and 5 bases from J, with 12 bases between. The CDR3 spans 14 residues. The CDR3 sequence: CASSPSDTTGELFF. In DNA, the CDR3 is TGTGCCAGCAGCCCATCAGATACGACCGGGGAGCTGTTTTTT.

The sample holds one count of this clone. The V and J genes are TRBV21-1 and TRBJ1-5; TRBD1 is taken as the D call from the table, unchecked against the DNA. TRBV21-1 is a known pseudogene. The CDR3 has 15 residues. CDR3 region: CASKTGSGSNQPQHF. In DNA, the CDR3 is TGTGCCAGCAAGACAGGGAGTGGGAGCAATCAGCCCCAGCATTTT.

The CDR3 DNA follows: TGTGCCTGGACCTGGGGGAGGGCCGGGGAGACCCAGTACTTC. Translated, it gives CAWTWGRAGETQYF. The V gene is TRBV30, the J gene TRBJ2-5, with 7 bases identical to TRBD2. Germline-derived CDR1 and CDR2 are GTSNPN and SVGIG (reference sequence). The length of the CDR3 is 14 residues. V shed 4 bases, J shed 5 bases, and the junction held 10 bases outside the gene matches.

The rearrangement joins TRBV28 to TRBJ2-5, with D unresolved. This CDR3 contains 16 residues. In germline, CDR1 is MDHEN, CDR2 SYDVKM. Trimming cost V 6 bases and J 2 bases, with 19 bases left between them. Here the CDR3 DNA reads TGTGCCAGCAGCTTACGGGTCTTAAGTTTACAAGAGACCCAGTACTTC. Translated: CASSLRVLSLQETQYF.

The J gene is TRBJ1-2, the V gene TRBV6-5; the D gene is possibly TRBD1 (5 bases). Trimming took off 5 bases at V and 0 bases at J, with 7 bases between the two ends. The V gene's germline CDR1 is MNHEY and CDR2 SVGAGI. The CDR3 has 13 residues. In nucleotides, the CDR3 is TGTGCCAGCAGTCGACAGTCTAACTATGGCTACACCTTC. Translated, it gives CASSRQSNYGYTF.